The T cell receptor beta chain described here comes from a study of blood T cells in healthy people across ages. V trimming: 5 bases; J trimming: 6 bases; junction bases outside the gene matches: 5. This CDR3 contains 13 residues. Primed by a sample-barcoded 5' primer and a J-beta primer mix, a second PCR proceeded for 7 to 11 cycles. Every single cDNA molecule received a tag from a template-switch adaptor with 12 random nucleotides. Each CDR3 protein gets one entry after TCRdb re-called the 5' RACE reads with MiXCR. The sample has about 1,500,000 distinct CDR3 sequences, about 28% seen once. Only a few counts were recorded for this clonotype.

This clonotype was sampled from a young woman in good health. The sample comprised blood. The rearrangement joins TRBV12-3 or TRBV12-4 to TRBJ2-3; 7 positions match TRBD1. CDR3 in DNA: TGTGCCAGCAGTCCTGACAGGGATGATACGCAGTATTTT. Amino acids: CASSPDRDDTQYF.